This TCR beta chain was sequenced for a study of control samples from healthy donors and cancer patients. This table comes from immunoSEQ multiplex PCR, and its TCRdb copy is limited to in-frame clones, with some not included. This sample has tens of thousands of clones, with approximately 89% found just once. The germline V gene has CDR1 ENHRY and CDR2 SYGVKD. There are 16 residues in the CDR3. The junction had 11 bases not matched to a gene; V was cut back by 5 bases and J by 1 base. The source of this sequence is a man aged 60-69 years with colorectal cancer. The J gene is TRBJ2-7, the V gene TRBV10-3; TRBD1 matches 7 bases. The sequencing sample was made of PBMCs. CDR3 coding DNA: TGTGCCATCAGTATCACCGACAGGGAAGGGTCCTACGAGCAGTACTTC. Amino acids: CAISITDREGSYEQYF.